This T cell receptor beta chain was retrieved from a study of T cells after yellow fever vaccination. MiXCR, applied by TCRdb to the 5' RACE reads, yields one record per CDR3 protein. The table lists 350,000 to 550,000 distinct CDR3 sequences, around 19% of them singletons, with roughly a sixth in the top ten. Comment on this clonotype: Its antigen is currently unknown.

Points from the study as a whole: A large majority of primary-vaccination clones showed up again after the booster (under 98% CD4, approximately 90% CD8).

The source material was PBMCs, sampled before the yellow fever booster vaccination. This receptor was identified in a man in his late teens or twenties who received the YFV17D yellow fever vaccine.

The CDR3 DNA reads as TGCAGCGCTGGTGAGGGACGTGAGTACCAAGAGACCCAGTACTTC. Protein product: CSAGEGREYQETQYF. The V gene is TRBV29-1, the J gene TRBJ2-5; either TRBD1 or TRBD2 may fit D (5 bases each). Trimming left V 7 bases short and J 0 bases short, with 18 bases between. Germline V lookup: CDR1 SQVTM, CDR2 ANQGSEA. This CDR3 region has 15 residues.